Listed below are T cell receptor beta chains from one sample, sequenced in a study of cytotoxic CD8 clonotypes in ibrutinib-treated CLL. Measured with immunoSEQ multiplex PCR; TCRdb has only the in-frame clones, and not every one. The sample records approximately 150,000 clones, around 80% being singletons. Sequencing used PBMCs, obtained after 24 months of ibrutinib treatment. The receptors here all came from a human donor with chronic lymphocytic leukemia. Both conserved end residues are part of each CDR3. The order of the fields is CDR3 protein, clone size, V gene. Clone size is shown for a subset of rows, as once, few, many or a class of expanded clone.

CASSEYPGQFNSPLHF,-,TRBV25-1
CASSNNQGASYEQYF,-,TRBV16
CSVQNMNTEAFF,-,TRBV29-1
CASSSSGDVGELFF,once,TRBV6-5
CASSLWGDQPQHF,medium-sized,TRBV7-8
CASRPGRLNTEAFF,-,TRBV10-1
CASSPLGRSANTGELFF,-,TRBV18
CASSFVYDAGELFF,-,TRBV5-1
CASRLLTGEGSAFF,once,TRBV28
CARPRTDTQYF,-,TRBV19
CASRQTQNTEAFF,-,TRBV6-5
CASKRPGGQDTQYF,-,TRBV19
CASSLSPSLEQYF,-,TRBV5-1
CASRYRTMNTGELFF,-,TRBV6-1
CASSPNDRVGEKLFF,-,TRBV18
CASSSASVSTWEQPQHF,once,TRBV27
CASRAERPIYEQYF,-,TRBV25-1
CASSPRVPGQGRVCTGELFF,-,TRBV23-1
CASSLGTGTGIYEQYF,-,TRBV5-1
CASSYGQNYGYTF,once,TRBV6-5
CASSLLADFMNTEAFF,-,TRBV5-5
CASSLRLAFNTGELFF,once,TRBV5-5
CASSQDSRGINYGYTF,-,TRBV4-3
CASSLIENTEAFF,-,TRBV7-3
CASSPSGLSNQPQHF,-,TRBV6-6
CAWRGNTGAEKLFF,few,TRBV30
CASSQGQGPLNTEAFF,-,TRBV4-1
CASSFGQGLPLGFF,-,TRBV7-2
CASSLGLAGRNPTDTQYF,-,TRBV28
CASPQGGGPTEAFF,-,TRBV7-2
CASSPRGGSTDTQYF,-,TRBV4-3
CASSNRAHEQYF,-,TRBV13
CASSYGRREQFF,-,TRBV6-5
CASSFSDTEAFF,few,TRBV7-9
CASSGAGANVLTF,-,TRBV18
CASMPDWSPPGELFF,-,TRBV9
CASSDLRMGVTEAFF,-,TRBV6-4